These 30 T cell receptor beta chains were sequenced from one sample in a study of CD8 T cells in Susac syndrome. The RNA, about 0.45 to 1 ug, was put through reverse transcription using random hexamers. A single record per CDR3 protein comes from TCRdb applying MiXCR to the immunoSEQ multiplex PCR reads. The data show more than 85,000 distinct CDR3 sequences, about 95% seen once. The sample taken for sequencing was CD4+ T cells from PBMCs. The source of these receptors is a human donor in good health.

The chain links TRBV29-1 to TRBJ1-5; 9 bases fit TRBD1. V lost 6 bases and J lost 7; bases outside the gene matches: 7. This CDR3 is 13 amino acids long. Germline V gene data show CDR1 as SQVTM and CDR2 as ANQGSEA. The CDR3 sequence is CSVGTGRGQPQHF. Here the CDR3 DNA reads TGCAGCGTGGGGACAGGGAGAGGGCAGCCCCAGCATTTT.

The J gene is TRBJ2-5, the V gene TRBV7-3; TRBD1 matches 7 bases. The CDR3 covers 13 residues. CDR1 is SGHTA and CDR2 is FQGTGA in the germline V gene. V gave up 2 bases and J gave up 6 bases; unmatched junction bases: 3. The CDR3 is CASSLEGAKTQYF. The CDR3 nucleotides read TGTGCCAGCAGCTTAGAGGGGGCAAAGACCCAGTACTTC. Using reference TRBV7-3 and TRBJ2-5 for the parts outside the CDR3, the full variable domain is GAGVSQTPSNKVTEKGKYVELRCDPISGHTALYWYRQSLGQGPEFLIYFQGTGAADDSGLPNDRFFAVRPEGSVSTLKIQRTERGDSAVYLCASSLEGAKTQYFGPGTRLLVL.

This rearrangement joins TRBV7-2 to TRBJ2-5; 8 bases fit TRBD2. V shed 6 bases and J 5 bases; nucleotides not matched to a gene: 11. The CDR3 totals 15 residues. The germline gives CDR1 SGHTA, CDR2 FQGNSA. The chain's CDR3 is CASRLRPGGVETQYF. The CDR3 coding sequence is TGTGCCAGCAGACTAAGACCGGGAGGGGTGGAGACCCAGTACTTC.

The CDR3 coding sequence is TGTGCCAGCTCACTGGTCTATCCGGGCTACAATGAGCAGTTCTTC. Its protein product is CASSLVYPGYNEQFF. The chain is built from TRBV18 and TRBJ2-1; D is ambiguous. Per germline, CDR1 KGHSH and CDR2 LQKENI. This CDR3 is 15 amino acids long. Trimming took off 4 bases at V and 3 bases at J, with 13 bases between the two ends.

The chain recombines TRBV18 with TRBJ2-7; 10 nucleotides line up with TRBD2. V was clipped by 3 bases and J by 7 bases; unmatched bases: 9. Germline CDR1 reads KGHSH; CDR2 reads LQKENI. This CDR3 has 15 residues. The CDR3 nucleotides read TGTGCCAGCTCACCGGTCCCTAGCGGGAGTCTGGAGCAGTACTTC. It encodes CASSPVPSGSLEQYF. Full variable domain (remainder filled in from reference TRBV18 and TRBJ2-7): NAGVMQNPRHLVRRRGQEARLRCSPMKGHSHVYWYRQLPEEGLKFMVYLQKENIIDESGMPKERFSAEFPKEGPSILRIQQVVRGDSAAYFCASSPVPSGSLEQYFGPGTRLTVT.

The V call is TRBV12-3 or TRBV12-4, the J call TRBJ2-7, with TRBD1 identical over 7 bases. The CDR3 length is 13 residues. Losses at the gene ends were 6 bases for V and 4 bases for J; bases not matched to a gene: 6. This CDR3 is CASSSGTDYEQYF. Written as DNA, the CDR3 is TGTGCCAGCAGCTCCGGGACAGATTACGAGCAGTACTTC.

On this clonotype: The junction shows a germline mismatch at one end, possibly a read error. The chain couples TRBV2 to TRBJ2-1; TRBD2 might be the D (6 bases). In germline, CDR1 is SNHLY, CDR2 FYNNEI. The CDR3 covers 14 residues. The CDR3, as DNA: TGTGCCAGCAGTGAAGCGCTTCGGGCGGAGGGAGTAATCTTC. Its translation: CASSEALRAEGVIF.

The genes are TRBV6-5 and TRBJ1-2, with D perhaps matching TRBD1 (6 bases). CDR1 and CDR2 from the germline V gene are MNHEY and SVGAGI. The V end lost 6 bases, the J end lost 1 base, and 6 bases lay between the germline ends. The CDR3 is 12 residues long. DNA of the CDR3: TGTGCCAGCAGGGACAGTAACTATGGCTACACCTTC. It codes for CASRDSNYGYTF.

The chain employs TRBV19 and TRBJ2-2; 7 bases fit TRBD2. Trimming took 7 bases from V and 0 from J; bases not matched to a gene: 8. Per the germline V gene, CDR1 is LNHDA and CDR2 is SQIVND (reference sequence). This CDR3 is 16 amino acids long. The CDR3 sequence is CASTSSGTPNTGELFF. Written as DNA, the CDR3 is TGTGCCAGTACGTCCAGCGGGACGCCGAACACCGGGGAGCTGTTTTTT. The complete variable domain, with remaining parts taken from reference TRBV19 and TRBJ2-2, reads DGGITQSPKYLFRKEGQNVTLSCEQNLNHDAMYWYRQDPGQGLRLIYYSQIVNDFQKGDIAEGYSVSREKKESFPLTVTSAQKNPTAFYLCASTSSGTPNTGELFFGEGSRLTVL.

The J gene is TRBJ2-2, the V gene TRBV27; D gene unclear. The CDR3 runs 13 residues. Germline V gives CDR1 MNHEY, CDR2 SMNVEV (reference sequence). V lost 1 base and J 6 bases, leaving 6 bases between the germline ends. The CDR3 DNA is TGTGCCAGCAGTTTATGGGTCGCCGGGGAGCTGTTTTTT. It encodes CASSLWVAGELFF.

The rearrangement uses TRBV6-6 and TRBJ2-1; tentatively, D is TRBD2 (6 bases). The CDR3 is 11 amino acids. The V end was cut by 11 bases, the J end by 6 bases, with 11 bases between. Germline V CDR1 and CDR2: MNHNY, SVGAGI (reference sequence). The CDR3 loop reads CAGGLRNEQFF. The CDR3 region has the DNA TGTGCCGGAGGACTACGCAATGAGCAGTTCTTC.

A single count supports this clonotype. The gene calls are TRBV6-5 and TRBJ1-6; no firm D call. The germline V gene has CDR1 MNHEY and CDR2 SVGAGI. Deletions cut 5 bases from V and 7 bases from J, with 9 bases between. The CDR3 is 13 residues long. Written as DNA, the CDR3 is TGTGCCAGCAGTACCCGACAAAATTCACCCCTCCACTTT. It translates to CASSTRQNSPLHF.

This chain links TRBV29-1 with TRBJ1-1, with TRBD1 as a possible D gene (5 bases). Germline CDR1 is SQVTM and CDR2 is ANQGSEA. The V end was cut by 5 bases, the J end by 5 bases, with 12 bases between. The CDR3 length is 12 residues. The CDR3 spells CSVKGLITEAFF. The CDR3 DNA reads TGCAGCGTTAAGGGGTTAATTACTGAAGCTTTCTTT.

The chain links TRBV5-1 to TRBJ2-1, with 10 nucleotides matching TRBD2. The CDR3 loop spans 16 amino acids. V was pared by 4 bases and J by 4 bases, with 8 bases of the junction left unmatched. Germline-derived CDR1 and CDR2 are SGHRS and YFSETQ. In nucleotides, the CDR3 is TGCGCCAGCAGCGGGGCTAGCGGGGGCCCTTACAATGAGCAGTTCTTC. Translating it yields CASSGASGGPYNEQFF.

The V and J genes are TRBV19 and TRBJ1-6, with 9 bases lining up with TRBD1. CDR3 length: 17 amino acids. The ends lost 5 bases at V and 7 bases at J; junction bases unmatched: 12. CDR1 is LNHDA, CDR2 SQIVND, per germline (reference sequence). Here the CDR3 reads CASSLSPGTGRNSPLHF. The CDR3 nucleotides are TGTGCCAGTAGTCTGAGTCCCGGGACAGGGAGGAATTCACCCCTCCACTTT.

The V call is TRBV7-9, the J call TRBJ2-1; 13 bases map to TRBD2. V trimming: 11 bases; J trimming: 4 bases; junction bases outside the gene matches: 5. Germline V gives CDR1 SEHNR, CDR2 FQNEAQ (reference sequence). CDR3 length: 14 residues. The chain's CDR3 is CAGSTSGGYNEQFF. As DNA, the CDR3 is TGTGCCGGATCGACTAGCGGGGGGTACAATGAGCAGTTCTTC.

CDR3 sequence (DNA): TGTGCCATCAGTGAGTCTACGCACGAGCAGTACTTC. This gives the protein CAISESTHEQYF. The V call is TRBV10-3, the J call TRBJ2-7; no definite D call. V gave up 0 bases and J gave up 5 bases, with 5 bases separating them. Germline values: CDR1 ENHRY, CDR2 SYGVKD. This CDR3 is 12 amino acids long.

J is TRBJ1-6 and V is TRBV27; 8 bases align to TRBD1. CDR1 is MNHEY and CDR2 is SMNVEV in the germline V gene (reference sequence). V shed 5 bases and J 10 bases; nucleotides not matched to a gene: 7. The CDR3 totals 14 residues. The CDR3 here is CASSVGQATSPLHF. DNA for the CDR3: TGTGCCAGCAGTGTGGGACAGGCCACCTCACCCCTCCACTTT.

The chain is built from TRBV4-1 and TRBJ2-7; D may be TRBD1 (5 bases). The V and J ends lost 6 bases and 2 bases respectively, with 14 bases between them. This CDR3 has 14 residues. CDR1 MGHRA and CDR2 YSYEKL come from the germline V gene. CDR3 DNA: TGCGCCAGCAGTTTGTTGACAGTTGCCTACGAGCAGTACTTC. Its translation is CASSLLTVAYEQYF.

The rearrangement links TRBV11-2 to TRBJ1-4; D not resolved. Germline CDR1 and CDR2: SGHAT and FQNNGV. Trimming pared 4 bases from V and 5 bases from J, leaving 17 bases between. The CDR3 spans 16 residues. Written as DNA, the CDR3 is TGTGCCAGCAGCTCGAGGGCCATCACAAGGAATGAAAAACTGTTTTTT. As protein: CASSSRAITRNEKLFF.

The CDR3 here is CASSLSGKAGNEQFF. The CDR3 region has the DNA TGTGCCAGCAGTTTAAGCGGGAAAGCAGGGAATGAGCAGTTCTTC. The chain couples TRBV6-2 or TRBV6-3 to TRBJ2-1; 7 bases align to TRBD2. The CDR3 runs 15 residues. Germline V gene sequence: CDR1 MNHEY, CDR2 SVGEGT. V shed 4 bases and J 7 bases; nucleotides not matched to a gene: 10.

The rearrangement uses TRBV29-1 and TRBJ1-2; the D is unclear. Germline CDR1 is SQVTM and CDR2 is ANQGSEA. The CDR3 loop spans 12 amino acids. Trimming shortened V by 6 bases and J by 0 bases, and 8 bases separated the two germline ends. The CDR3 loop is CSVGDSNYGYTF. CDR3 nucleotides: TGCAGCGTGGGCGATTCTAACTATGGCTACACCTTC.

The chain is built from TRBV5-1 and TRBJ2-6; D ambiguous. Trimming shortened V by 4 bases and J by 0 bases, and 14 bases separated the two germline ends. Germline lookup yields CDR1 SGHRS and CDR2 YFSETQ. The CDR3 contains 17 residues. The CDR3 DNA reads TGCGCCAGCAGCCCCCAAGGCAGTCCCTCTGGGGCCAACGTCCTGACTTTC. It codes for CASSPQGSPSGANVLTF.

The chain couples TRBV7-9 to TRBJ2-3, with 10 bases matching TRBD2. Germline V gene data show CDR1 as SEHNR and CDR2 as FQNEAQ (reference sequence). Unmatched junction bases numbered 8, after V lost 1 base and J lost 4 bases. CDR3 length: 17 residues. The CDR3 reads CASSLGRAGGPADTQYF. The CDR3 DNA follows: TGTGCCAGCAGCTTAGGTCGAGCGGGAGGGCCGGCAGATACGCAGTATTTT.

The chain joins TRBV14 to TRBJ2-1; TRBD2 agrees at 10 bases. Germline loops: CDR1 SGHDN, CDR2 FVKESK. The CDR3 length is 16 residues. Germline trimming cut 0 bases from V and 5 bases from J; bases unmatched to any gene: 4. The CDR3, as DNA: TGTGCCAGCAGCCAAGAGTGGAGCGGGGGGGACAATGAGCAGTTCTTC. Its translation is CASSQEWSGGDNEQFF.

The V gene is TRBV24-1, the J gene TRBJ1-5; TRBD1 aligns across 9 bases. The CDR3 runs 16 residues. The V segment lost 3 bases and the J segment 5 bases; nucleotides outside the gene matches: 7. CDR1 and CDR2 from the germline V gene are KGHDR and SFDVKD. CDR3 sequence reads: CATSDTGQGKDQPQHF. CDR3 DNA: TGTGCCACCAGTGATACGGGACAGGGCAAGGATCAGCCCCAGCATTTT.

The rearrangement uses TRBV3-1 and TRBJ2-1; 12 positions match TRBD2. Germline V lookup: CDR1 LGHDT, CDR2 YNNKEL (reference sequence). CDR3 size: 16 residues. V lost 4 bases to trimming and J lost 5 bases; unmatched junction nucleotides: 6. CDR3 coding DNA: TGTGCCAGCAGCCGTCGGACTAGCGGGGAGAACAATGAGCAGTTCTTC. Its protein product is CASSRRTSGENNEQFF.

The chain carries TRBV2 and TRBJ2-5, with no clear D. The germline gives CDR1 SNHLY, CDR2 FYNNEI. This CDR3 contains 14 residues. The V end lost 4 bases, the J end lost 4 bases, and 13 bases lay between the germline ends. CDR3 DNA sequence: TGTGCCAGCAGTGGGGCCTATGCCGGAGAGACCCAGTACTTC. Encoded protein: CASSGAYAGETQYF.

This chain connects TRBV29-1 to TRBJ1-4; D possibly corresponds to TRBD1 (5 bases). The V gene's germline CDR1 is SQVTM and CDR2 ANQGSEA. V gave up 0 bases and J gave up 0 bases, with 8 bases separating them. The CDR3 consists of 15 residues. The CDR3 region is CSVEDRETTNEKLFF. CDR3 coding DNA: TGCAGCGTTGAAGACAGGGAAACAACTAATGAAAAACTGTTTTTT.

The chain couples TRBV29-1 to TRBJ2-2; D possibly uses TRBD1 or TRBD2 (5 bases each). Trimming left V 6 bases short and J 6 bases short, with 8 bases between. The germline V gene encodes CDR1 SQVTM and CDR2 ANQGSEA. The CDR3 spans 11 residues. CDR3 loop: CSVRGAGELFF. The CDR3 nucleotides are TGCAGCGTCCGAGGGGCCGGGGAGCTGTTTTTT.